The 26 T cell receptor beta chains reported below all come from one sample, sequenced in a study of blood T cell repertoires in COVID-19. The table came from immunoSEQ multiplex PCR; TCRdb's copy has only in-frame clones and leaves some out. The sample has 110,000 or so clones, about two thirds seen once; the top ten hold more than 1.5%. Sequenced: peripheral blood. These receptors all stem from a woman aged 40 to 50 with acute or convalescent COVID-19.

This clone has only a few counts. The V call is TRBV7-2, the J call TRBJ2-3, with D possibly matching TRBD2 (6 bases). Per germline, CDR1 SGHTA and CDR2 FQGNSA. Trimming left V 3 bases short and J 2 bases short, with 12 bases between. This CDR3 is built from 15 residues. DNA of the CDR3: TGTGCCAGCAGCTTCGGTAGCGGAAACACAGATACGCAGTATTTT. It codes for CASSFGSGNTDTQYF.

CDR3 amino acids: CASSYRGGGEKLFF. The CDR3 nucleotides are TGTGCCAGCAGCTATCGGGGGGGAGGGGAAAAACTGTTTTTT. The chain links TRBV5-4 to TRBJ1-4, with a possible D match to TRBD1 (5 bases). V was pared by 3 bases and J by 8 bases, with 14 bases between. Germline CDR1 SGHNT, CDR2 YYREEE (reference sequence). The CDR3 is made up of 14 amino acids. Supplemented by reference TRBV5-4 and TRBJ1-4, the full variable domain reads ETGVTQSPTHLIKTRGQQVTLRCSSQSGHNTVSWYQQALGQGPQFIFQYYREEENGRGNFPPRFSGLQFPNYSSELNVNALELDDSALYLCASSYRGGGEKLFFGSGTQLSVL.

This clone showed up many times. The chain links TRBV3-1 (or the pseudogene TRBV3-2) to TRBJ1-3; tentatively, D is TRBD1 (5 bases). The CDR3 runs to 13 residues. The germline gives CDR1 LGHDT, CDR2 YNNKEL (reference sequence). Trimming took 1 base from V and 10 from J, leaving 11 bases between them. CDR3 amino acids: CASSQGDSGTIYF. CDR3 coding DNA: TGTGCCAGCAGCCAAGGGGACTCGGGTACCATATATTTT.

This clone was seen more than once but under ten times. This chain joins TRBV11-2 and TRBJ2-1, with D tentatively TRBD2 (5 bases). Germline V lookup: CDR1 SGHAT, CDR2 FQNNGV. The CDR3 is made up of 15 amino acids. V lost 5 bases to trimming and J lost 1 base, with 12 bases between them. DNA of the CDR3: TGTGCCAGCAGCCCAGTACTAGTGTCCTACAATGAGCAGTTCTTC. It yields the protein CASSPVLVSYNEQFF.

This clone was seen a few times. The chain employs TRBV3-1 (or the pseudogene TRBV3-2) and TRBJ1-2; D uncertain. Germline V gene data show CDR1 as LGHDT and CDR2 as YNNKEL (reference sequence). V was clipped by 7 bases and J by 2 bases, with 20 bases between them. The CDR3 sequence is 16 residues long. CDR3 sequence reads: CASTLGPSRRNYGYTF. CDR3 DNA: TGTGCCAGCACCTTGGGCCCCAGCCGAAGGAACTATGGCTACACCTTC.

The V gene is TRBV30, the J gene TRBJ1-2, with TRBD1 identical over 9 bases. Unmatched junction bases numbered 6, after V lost 3 bases and J lost 7 bases. The CDR3 runs to 13 residues. Germline V CDR1 and CDR2: GTSNPN, SVGIG (reference sequence). CDR3 amino acids: CAWRDRGGGGYTF. The CDR3 nucleotides are TGTGCCTGGAGGGACAGGGGTGGGGGTGGCTACACCTTC.

The V gene is TRBV2, the J gene TRBJ2-5, with 9 bases matching TRBD1. This CDR3 has 12 residues. V gave up 6 bases and J gave up 4 bases; unmatched junction bases: 0. Germline CDR1 and CDR2: SNHLY and FYNNEI. The CDR3 protein is CASRDRGETQYF. In nucleotides, the CDR3 is TGTGCCAGCAGGGACAGGGGAGAGACCCAGTACTTC.

The rearrangement joins TRBV3-1 (or the pseudogene TRBV3-2) to TRBJ1-2; 7 positions agree with TRBD1. J gave up 4 bases and V 3 bases, and 5 bases lay outside the gene matches. Germline V gene data show CDR1 as LGHDT and CDR2 as YNNKEL (reference sequence). The CDR3 totals 14 residues. The CDR3: CASSQEQGSYGYTF. DNA for the CDR3: TGTGCCAGCAGCCAGGAACAGGGGTCCTATGGCTACACCTTC.

The chain carries TRBV18 and TRBJ1-6; no clear D gene. Between the trimmed V and J ends, which lost 3 bases and 7 bases, there was a span of 10 bases. CDR1 and CDR2 (germline): KGHSH, LQKENI. This CDR3 comprises 14 residues. The CDR3 loop reads CASSPPIQNSPLHF. CDR3 bases: TGTGCCAGCTCACCCCCAATTCAGAATTCACCCCTCCACTTT.

This clone was recorded a few times. The chain is built from TRBV6-4 and TRBJ2-3; 7 bases agree with TRBD1. The CDR3 length is 16 residues. The J segment lost 6 bases and the V segment lost 6 bases, leaving 15 bases of the junction unmatched. Germline-derived CDR1 and CDR2 are MRHNA and SNTAGT. The CDR3 DNA is TGTGCCAGCAGCGCTGAAGGGACAGCCCCTTGGGATACGCAGTATTTT. This codes for CASSAEGTAPWDTQYF.

This chain connects TRBV27 to TRBJ2-3; no clear D. The V and J ends lost 2 bases and 0 bases respectively, with 9 bases between them. CDR3 size: 15 residues. CDR1 MNHEY and CDR2 SMNVEV come from the germline V gene (reference sequence). The CDR3 sequence: CASSLKQLSTDTQYF. The CDR3 bases are TGTGCCAGCAGTTTAAAACAGCTGAGCACAGATACGCAGTATTTT.

There are a few counts of this clone. The genes are TRBV11-2 and TRBJ2-1; perhaps TRBD2 as D (6 bases). Germline assignment: CDR1 SGHAT and CDR2 FQNNGV. The V end lost 6 bases, the J end lost 10 bases, and 25 bases lay between the germline ends. The CDR3 covers 16 residues. CDR3 amino acids: CASSPLRGTRSREQFF. CDR3 nucleotide sequence: TGTGCCAGCAGTCCCCTGAGAGGGACTCGGTCGCGCGAGCAGTTCTTC.

CDR3 sequence: CASSLAGNYGYTF. The CDR3 DNA sequence: TGCGCCAGCAGCTTGGCCGGGAACTATGGCTACACCTTC. V is TRBV5-1 and J is TRBJ1-2; the D is unclear. This CDR3 is built from 13 residues. CDR1 and CDR2 (germline): SGHRS, YFSETQ. The V end was cut by 0 bases, the J end by 2 bases, with 5 bases between.

The rearrangement links TRBV7-3 to TRBJ2-3, with 11 bases lining up with TRBD2. V was clipped by 5 bases and J by 2 bases; unmatched bases: 9. The germline CDR1 and CDR2 sequences are SGHTA and FQGTGA. The CDR3 spans 17 residues. The CDR3 reads CASSTLAGGLNTDTQYF. The CDR3 DNA follows: TGTGCCAGCAGCACGTTAGCGGGGGGGCTTAACACAGATACGCAGTATTTT. The entire variable domain, with the rest obtained from reference TRBV7-3 and TRBJ2-3, is as follows: GAGVSQTPSNKVTEKGKYVELRCDPISGHTALYWYRQSLGQGPEFLIYFQGTGAADDSGLPNDRFFAVRPEGSVSTLKIQRTERGDSAVYLCASSTLAGGLNTDTQYFGPGTRLTVL.

This chain links TRBV30 with TRBJ2-5; 10 bases line up with TRBD2. With 3 bases clipped from V and 2 bases from J, the junction kept 3 bases outside the gene matches. Germline CDR1 reads GTSNPN; CDR2 reads SVGIG (reference sequence). The CDR3 sequence is 14 residues long. This CDR3 reads CAWRLAGTQETQYF. CDR3 in DNA: TGTGCCTGGAGACTAGCGGGGACGCAAGAGACCCAGTACTTC.

The count of this clone is one. The chain joins TRBV30 to TRBJ1-5, with D possibly being TRBD1 (5 bases). The CDR3 runs to 17 residues. Deletions cut 2 bases from V and 7 bases from J, with 24 bases between. From germline, CDR1 is GTSNPN and CDR2 SVGIG (reference sequence). CDR3 region: CAWSQGLQGRSVQPQHF. CDR3 nucleotides: TGTGCCTGGAGTCAGGGACTGCAAGGGCGATCCGTACAGCCCCAGCATTTT.

The chain has TRBV10-3 and TRBJ2-1; 11 nucleotides line up with TRBD2. The CDR3 is 14 residues long. With V trimmed by 7 bases and J by 10 bases, 9 bases remained unmatched. Germline lookup yields CDR1 ENHRY and CDR2 SYGVKD. CDR3 sequence reads: CAIKLAGGFEEQFF. Here the CDR3 DNA reads TGTGCCATCAAGCTAGCGGGGGGTTTCGAAGAGCAGTTCTTC.

In this sample, this clone turned up a few times. The J gene is TRBJ2-7, the V gene TRBV2; 11 bases align to TRBD1. The CDR3 extends over 14 amino acids. Unmatched junction bases numbered 5, after V lost 10 bases and J lost 0 bases. Germline V gives CDR1 SNHLY, CDR2 FYNNEI. CDR3 nucleotide sequence: TGTGCCACCGGACAGGGGGCCTTCTCCTACGAGCAGTACTTC. Translation gives CATGQGAFSYEQYF.

The chain has TRBV15 and TRBJ2-2; 10 positions match TRBD1. Germline V gives CDR1 LNHNV, CDR2 YYDKDF (reference sequence). Trimming at V came to 8 bases and at J to 3 bases, leaving 9 bases not matched to a gene. The length of the CDR3 is 16 residues. For the CDR3, the DNA is TGTGCCACCCGGGACAGGGGTAAAGGCGACACCGGGGAGCTGTTTTTT. Translated, it gives CATRDRGKGDTGELFF.

The chain uses TRBV19 and TRBJ2-1; possible D gene TRBD1, 5 bases. The CDR3 extends over 16 amino acids. CDR1 and CDR2 from the germline V gene are LNHDA and SQIVND (reference sequence). Deletions cut 5 bases from V and 0 bases from J, with 14 bases between. CDR3 DNA sequence: TGTGCCAGTAGTGTCGACAGCCACAACTCCTACAATGAGCAGTTCTTC. As protein: CASSVDSHNSYNEQFF.

This chain links TRBV5-1 with TRBJ1-1; the match to TRBD1 covers 7 bases. The V and J ends lost 9 bases and 1 base, in that order; junction bases with no gene match: 9. The germline gives CDR1 SGHRS, CDR2 YFSETQ. The CDR3 runs to 14 residues. The CDR3: CATSPTGANTEAFF. DNA of the CDR3: TGCGCCACCTCACCCACAGGGGCGAACACTGAAGCTTTCTTT.

The V call is TRBV4-1, the J call TRBJ1-1; D gene ambiguous. The CDR3 covers 17 residues. V was shortened by 0 bases and J by 10 bases, with 24 bases between the two germline ends. Germline V CDR1 and CDR2: MGHRA, YSYEKL. Here the CDR3 DNA reads TGCGCCAGCAGCCAAGAGAAAGCGTCGGCAGAGAAGTTGGCAGCTTTCTTT. This encodes CASSQEKASAEKLAAFF.

The genes are TRBV12-3 or TRBV12-4 and TRBJ1-2, with 9 bases lining up with TRBD1. The ends lost 3 bases at V and 13 bases at J; junction bases unmatched: 9. There are 13 residues in the CDR3. The CDR3 nucleotides are TGTGCCAGCAGTTTCCGGGACAGGGTATATGGCACCTTC. This gives the protein CASSFRDRVYGTF.

This rearrangement joins TRBV6-5 to TRBJ1-2; the D gene is possibly TRBD1 (6 bases). The CDR3 totals 12 residues. V lost 6 bases and J 8 bases, leaving 13 bases between the germline ends. The germline V gene has CDR1 MNHEY and CDR2 SVGAGI. The CDR3 coding sequence is TGTGCCAGCAGACCTACAGGGTACGGCTACACCTTC. Translating gives CASRPTGYGYTF.

This chain connects TRBV30 to TRBJ1-1, with TRBD1 identical over 7 bases. The CDR3 contains 13 residues. The J segment lost 2 bases and the V segment lost 5 bases, leaving 5 bases of the junction unmatched. CDR1 and CDR2 from the germline V gene are GTSNPN and SVGIG (reference sequence). The CDR3 bases are TGTGCCTGGCGCCGGGACAGCAACACTGAAGCTTTCTTT. Translation: CAWRRDSNTEAFF.

This chain links TRBV20-1 with TRBJ2-7; D perhaps matches TRBD1 (5 bases). CDR3 length: 15 residues. The germline V and J ends were trimmed by 3 bases and 1 base, with 16 bases remaining between them. CDR1 is DFQATT, CDR2 SNEGSKA, per germline (reference sequence). In DNA form, the CDR3 reads TGCAGTGCTAGTCGCCCAGGGAAAGGGTCCTACGAGCAGTACTTC. Translation gives CSASRPGKGSYEQYF.